The entry below gives a single T cell receptor beta chain sequence along with its context. Antigen: not known. This sample is drawn from a study of early stage breast cancer tumors. Study details: About 8 ER+/PR+/HER2- tumors were invasive ductal; a few were invasive lobular.

Profiled with immunoSEQ multiplex PCR; TCRdb holds only in-frame clones, not every one. The sample lists fewer than 35,000 clones, more than 65% occurring once. CDR3 size: 15 residues. From germline, CDR1 is SGHRS and CDR2 YFSETQ. Trimming took 5 bases from V and 3 from J; bases not matched to a gene: 9. General study findings and limits: Enriched TCRB sequences shared across patients were mostly commonly generated sequences.

The chain combines TRBV5-1 with TRBJ2-7, with TRBD1 identical over 9 bases. The sample taken for sequencing was breast tumor tissue. This clonotype was sampled from a person younger than 45 with breast cancer. CDR3 DNA: TGCGCCAGCAGGCCTATTCCGGGACAGGGCTACGAGCAGTACTTC. Translating gives CASRPIPGQGYEQYF.